The rows below give T cell receptor beta chains drawn from one sample of a study of T cell clones after liver transplantation. The protocol was immunoSEQ multiplex PCR, while the TCRdb copy is restricted to in-frame clones and leaves out a portion. There are around 110,000 clones in the sample; less than 95% occur only once, and 0.83% lies in the top ten. Sequences were derived from CD4+ T cells from blood, sampled 12 months after liver transplant. These receptor sequences come from a human patient who received a liver transplant. Among the T cells, some may be from the graft donor. CDR3s include the opening cysteine and the closing phenylalanine or tryptophan. Fields, in order: CDR3 protein, CDR3 DNA, D gene, clone size, J gene, V gene. D genes are given only for firm matches. Some rows have no size entry. The others give once, few or many, or a class for an expanded clone.

cdr3_aa: CASSGLAGPSTDTQYF; cdr3_nt: TGTGCCAGCTCTGGACTAGCGGGACCCAGCACAGATACGCAGTATTTT; d_call: TRBD2; clone_size: NA; j_call: TRBJ2-3; v_call: TRBV28
cdr3_aa: CASSLGQGANTGELFF; cdr3_nt: TGTGCCAGCAGCTTAGGACAGGGGGCGAACACCGGGGAGCTGTTTTTT; d_call: TRBD1; clone_size: NA; j_call: TRBJ2-2; v_call: TRBV11-3
cdr3_aa: CASRRVGQGVNQPQHF; cdr3_nt: TGTGCCAGTAGAAGGGTGGGACAGGGGGTAAATCAGCCCCAGCATTTT; d_call: TRBD1; clone_size: NA; j_call: TRBJ1-5; v_call: TRBV19
cdr3_aa: CASSPRQGRETQYF; cdr3_nt: TGTGCCAGCTCACCACGACAGGGTCGGGAGACCCAGTACTTC; d_call: TRBD1; clone_size: NA; j_call: TRBJ2-5; v_call: TRBV18
cdr3_aa: CASSSNTGYNEQFF; cdr3_nt: TGTGCCAGCAGCTCTAATACAGGATACAATGAGCAGTTCTTC; d_call: NA; clone_size: NA; j_call: TRBJ2-1; v_call: TRBV7-3
cdr3_aa: CASSLGASGAGDTQYF; cdr3_nt: TGTGCCAGCAGCTTAGGGGCTAGCGGGGCCGGAGATACGCAGTATTTT; d_call: TRBD2; clone_size: NA; j_call: TRBJ2-3; v_call: TRBV7-7
cdr3_aa: CASSLDGGNQPQHF; cdr3_nt: TGTGCCAGCTCACTAGACGGCGGCAATCAGCCCCAGCATTTT; d_call: NA; clone_size: NA; j_call: TRBJ1-5; v_call: TRBV18
cdr3_aa: CASKPGGNTEAFF; cdr3_nt: TGTGCCAGCAAGCCGGGGGGGAACACTGAAGCTTTCTTT; d_call: NA; clone_size: NA; j_call: TRBJ1-1; v_call: TRBV6-1
cdr3_aa: CASSTDGSGNTIYF; cdr3_nt: TGCGCCAGCAGCACGGACGGTTCTGGAAACACCATATATTTT; d_call: NA; clone_size: NA; j_call: TRBJ1-3; v_call: TRBV5-1
cdr3_aa: CARSRKGAIINYGYTF; cdr3_nt: TGTGCCAGAAGCCGTAAGGGGGCCATTATTAACTATGGCTACACCTTC; d_call: TRBD1; clone_size: NA; j_call: TRBJ1-2; v_call: TRBV5-3
cdr3_aa: CASSPGQPGTDTQYF; cdr3_nt: TGTGCCAGCAGCCCGGGACAGCCCGGCACAGATACGCAGTATTTT; d_call: TRBD1; clone_size: NA; j_call: TRBJ2-3; v_call: TRBV7-2
cdr3_aa: CASSPEAGLKEQYF; cdr3_nt: TGTGCCAGCTCACCAGAGGCAGGGTTAAAGGAGCAGTACTTC; d_call: NA; clone_size: NA; j_call: TRBJ2-7; v_call: TRBV18
cdr3_aa: CASSPDRATGELFF; cdr3_nt: TGTGCCAGCAGCCCCGACAGGGCGACCGGGGAGCTGTTTTTT; d_call: TRBD1; clone_size: NA; j_call: TRBJ2-2; v_call: TRBV7-8
cdr3_aa: CETTWGDEQYF; cdr3_nt: TGTGAGACAACATGGGGCGACGAGCAGTACTTC; d_call: NA; clone_size: many; j_call: TRBJ2-7; v_call: TRBV6-1
cdr3_aa: CASSQTGKGEKLFF; cdr3_nt: TGTGCCAGTAGTCAGACAGGGAAGGGCGAAAAACTGTTTTTT; d_call: TRBD1; clone_size: NA; j_call: TRBJ1-4; v_call: TRBV19
cdr3_aa: CASKDRAGTGELFF; cdr3_nt: TGTGCCAGTAAAGACAGGGCGGGCACCGGGGAGCTGTTTTTT; d_call: TRBD1; clone_size: NA; j_call: TRBJ2-2; v_call: TRBV19
cdr3_aa: CASSLGPNYGYTF; cdr3_nt: TGTGCCAGCAGCTTGGGCCCTAACTATGGCTACACCTTC; d_call: NA; clone_size: once; j_call: TRBJ1-2; v_call: TRBV7-3
cdr3_aa: CASSLGGQAGETQYF; cdr3_nt: TGTGCCAGCAGCCTGGGGGGCCAAGCCGGGGAGACCCAGTACTTC; d_call: NA; clone_size: NA; j_call: TRBJ2-5; v_call: TRBV5-4
cdr3_aa: CASDRDIAGGEQFF; cdr3_nt: TGCGCCAGCGACCGGGACATCGCCGGCGGTGAGCAGTTCTTC; d_call: NA; clone_size: NA; j_call: TRBJ2-1; v_call: TRBV5-1
cdr3_aa: CASSLALTGGVETQYF; cdr3_nt: TGTGCCAGCAGCTTAGCTCTGACAGGGGGCGTGGAGACCCAGTACTTC; d_call: TRBD1; clone_size: NA; j_call: TRBJ2-5; v_call: TRBV11-1
cdr3_aa: CASSLGLAETYEQYF; cdr3_nt: TGTGCCAGCAGCTTAGGACTAGCTGAAACCTACGAGCAGTACTTC; d_call: TRBD2; clone_size: NA; j_call: TRBJ2-7; v_call: TRBV7-9
cdr3_aa: CASSGRLAGSETQYF; cdr3_nt: TGTGCCAGCAGCGGAAGACTAGCGGGATCAGAGACCCAGTACTTC; d_call: TRBD2; clone_size: NA; j_call: TRBJ2-5; v_call: TRBV9
cdr3_aa: CASSQASDRAYEQYF; cdr3_nt: TGCGCCAGCAGCCAAGCGTCGGACAGAGCCTACGAGCAGTACTTC; d_call: NA; clone_size: NA; j_call: TRBJ2-7; v_call: TRBV4-1
cdr3_aa: CASSPPGTNEKLFF; cdr3_nt: TGTGCCAGCTCACCACCAGGGACTAATGAAAAACTGTTTTTT; d_call: NA; clone_size: NA; j_call: TRBJ1-4; v_call: TRBV18
cdr3_aa: CASSPGQGDNNEQFF; cdr3_nt: TGTGCCAGCAGCCCGGGACAGGGGGACAACAATGAGCAGTTCTTC; d_call: TRBD1; clone_size: once; j_call: TRBJ2-1; v_call: TRBV11-3
cdr3_aa: CASSLGGPSTDTQYF; cdr3_nt: TGTGCCAGCAGCTTGGGAGGCCCTAGCACAGATACGCAGTATTTT; d_call: NA; clone_size: NA; j_call: TRBJ2-3; v_call: TRBV5-8
cdr3_aa: CASSSGQTPYNEQFF; cdr3_nt: TGTGCCAGCAGCTCCGGACAAACCCCATACAATGAGCAGTTCTTC; d_call: NA; clone_size: NA; j_call: TRBJ2-1; v_call: TRBV11-2
cdr3_aa: CASSEGAGTSGSRAEQFF; cdr3_nt: TGTGCCAGCAGCGAGGGGGCCGGGACTAGCGGGAGTAGGGCTGAGCAGTTCTTC; d_call: TRBD2; clone_size: NA; j_call: TRBJ2-1; v_call: TRBV9
cdr3_aa: CASFWGDTDTQYF; cdr3_nt: TGTGCCAGCTTTTGGGGGGACACAGATACGCAGTATTTT; d_call: NA; clone_size: NA; j_call: TRBJ2-3; v_call: TRBV6-1
cdr3_aa: CASSLIQGMSGYTF; cdr3_nt: TGTGCCAGCAGCTTAATACAGGGGATGTCGGGCTACACCTTC; d_call: TRBD1; clone_size: NA; j_call: TRBJ1-2; v_call: TRBV11-2
cdr3_aa: CASSPEWRGPSLQETQYF; cdr3_nt: TGTGCCAGCTCACCAGAGTGGAGGGGACCCTCCCTGCAAGAGACCCAGTACTTC; d_call: NA; clone_size: NA; j_call: TRBJ2-5; v_call: TRBV18
cdr3_aa: CASTGGPHTGELFF; cdr3_nt: TGTGCCAGTACAGGGGGCCCTCACACCGGGGAGCTGTTTTTT; d_call: TRBD1; clone_size: NA; j_call: TRBJ2-2; v_call: TRBV25-1
cdr3_aa: CASSHRGWYEQYF; cdr3_nt: TGTGCCAGCAGCCACCGGGGGTGGTACGAGCAGTACTTC; d_call: NA; clone_size: NA; j_call: TRBJ2-7; v_call: TRBV14
cdr3_aa: CASTQATSGPHNEQFF; cdr3_nt: TGTGCCAGCACACAGGCTACGTCTGGGCCCCACAATGAGCAGTTCTTC; d_call: NA; clone_size: NA; j_call: TRBJ2-1; v_call: TRBV27
cdr3_aa: CASSIQNSNQPQHF; cdr3_nt: TGTGCCAGCAGCATACAGAATAGCAATCAGCCCCAGCATTTT; d_call: NA; clone_size: NA; j_call: TRBJ1-5; v_call: TRBV21-1
cdr3_aa: CASRKAGGIEQYF; cdr3_nt: TGTGCCAGCAGAAAAGCGGGAGGGATAGAGCAGTACTTC; d_call: TRBD2; clone_size: NA; j_call: TRBJ2-7; v_call: TRBV27
cdr3_aa: CASSQDRPGNGYTF; cdr3_nt: TGTGCCAGCAGCCAAGATCGTCCAGGGAATGGCTACACCTTC; d_call: NA; clone_size: NA; j_call: TRBJ1-2; v_call: TRBV14
cdr3_aa: CASSIDRDGYTF; cdr3_nt: TGTGCCAGCAGTATTGACAGGGATGGCTACACCTTC; d_call: TRBD1; clone_size: few; j_call: TRBJ1-2; v_call: TRBV2
cdr3_aa: CASSNSPDRSGAKNIQYF; cdr3_nt: TGTGCCAGCTCAAACAGCCCGGACAGGTCTGGTGCCAAAAACATTCAGTACTTC; d_call: TRBD1; clone_size: NA; j_call: TRBJ2-4; v_call: TRBV18
cdr3_aa: CASSQDARAAEAFF; cdr3_nt: TGTGCCAGCAGCCAAGATGCCAGGGCGGCTGAAGCTTTCTTT; d_call: NA; clone_size: NA; j_call: TRBJ1-1; v_call: TRBV4-2
cdr3_aa: CASSPPGGDEQFF; cdr3_nt: TGTGCCAGCTCACCACCTGGGGGAGATGAGCAGTTCTTC; d_call: NA; clone_size: NA; j_call: TRBJ2-1; v_call: TRBV18
cdr3_aa: CASTTTGREQYF; cdr3_nt: TGTGCCAGCACTACGACAGGGAGGGAGCAGTACTTC; d_call: NA; clone_size: NA; j_call: TRBJ2-7; v_call: TRBV28
cdr3_aa: CASSFPGPYTQYF; cdr3_nt: TGTGCCAGCAGCTTCCCGGGGCCTTATACGCAGTATTTT; d_call: NA; clone_size: NA; j_call: TRBJ2-3; v_call: TRBV5-4
cdr3_aa: CASSSGTASYEQYF; cdr3_nt: TGTGCCAGCTCATCCGGGACTGCCTCCTACGAGCAGTACTTC; d_call: NA; clone_size: NA; j_call: TRBJ2-7; v_call: TRBV18
cdr3_aa: CASTVQERRNNEQFF; cdr3_nt: TGTGCCAGCACCGTTCAAGAGCGGCGGAACAATGAGCAGTTCTTC; d_call: NA; clone_size: NA; j_call: TRBJ2-1; v_call: TRBV6-1
cdr3_aa: CASRRGQPNTEAFF; cdr3_nt: TGTGCCAGCAGGAGGGGACAGCCGAACACTGAAGCTTTCTTT; d_call: TRBD1; clone_size: NA; j_call: TRBJ1-1; v_call: TRBV6-7
cdr3_aa: CASSLPGRLTGELFF; cdr3_nt: TGTGCCAGCAGCTTACCGGGGAGGCTCACCGGGGAGCTGTTTTTT; d_call: NA; clone_size: NA; j_call: TRBJ2-2; v_call: TRBV14